This T cell receptor beta chain was sequenced for a study of molecular identifiers for immune sequencing clone quantification. Study-level findings and limits: Clones above 20 RNA copies held over 99% of effector molecules, under 1% in naive cells.

The CDR3 extends over 11 amino acids. Deletions cut 4 bases from V and 1 base from J, with 4 bases between. Germline V gene data show CDR1 as SQVTM and CDR2 as ANQGSEA. This clonotype was detected only a few times. What it recognizes is unknown. Sorted cells numbering roughly 19,000 to 1,000,000, with 10%, 30% or 50% RNA, yielded the naive CD8 libraries. Sorting defined naive CD8 T cells as CD8+CD4-CCR7+CD45RA+. The authors built bulk TCR libraries by previously described methods with listed TCR primers. Each CDR3 protein is one row after TCRdb ran MiXCR on the PCR reads. Of some 100,000 distinct CDR3 sequences listed, around 33% are singletons.

Material: naive CD8+ T cells from blood, with Jurkat cell RNA spiked in. As to subset: FACS-sorted CD8+CD4-CCR7+CD45RA+ naive T cells. The sequence derives from a human donor in good health. Some libraries in this study had Jurkat cell RNA spiked in. The rearrangement joins TRBV29-1 to TRBJ1-1; D is unclear. Written as DNA, the CDR3 is TGCAGCGTTGCGGAGAACACTGAAGCTTTCTTT. Residues: CSVAENTEAFF.